One T cell receptor (beta chain) is described in this entry. The target antigen is unknown. The record originates from a study of response to subunit inactivated influenza vaccine. General study results and limits: A suggestion made by the authors is that each seasonal influenza vaccination recruits few new T cells.

Each CDR3 protein is one row after TCRdb ran MiXCR on the RT-PCR reads. The sample lists around 850,000 distinct CDR3 sequences; around 20% were seen once. The material sequenced was PBMCs from blood, taken around 5 days after vaccination. This clonotype was obtained from a man aged 45-65 years who received an inactivated influenza vaccine.

CDR3 bases: TGTGCCAGCAGCCTCACAGGGGGAGGAGGGGATACGCAGTATTTT. It is translated as CASSLTGGGGDTQYF. The chain is built from TRBV27 and TRBJ2-3, with TRBD1 identical over 8 bases. The germline V gene encodes CDR1 MNHEY and CDR2 SMNVEV (reference sequence). The CDR3 consists of 15 residues. V lost 6 bases, J lost 6 bases, and 11 bases stayed unmatched.